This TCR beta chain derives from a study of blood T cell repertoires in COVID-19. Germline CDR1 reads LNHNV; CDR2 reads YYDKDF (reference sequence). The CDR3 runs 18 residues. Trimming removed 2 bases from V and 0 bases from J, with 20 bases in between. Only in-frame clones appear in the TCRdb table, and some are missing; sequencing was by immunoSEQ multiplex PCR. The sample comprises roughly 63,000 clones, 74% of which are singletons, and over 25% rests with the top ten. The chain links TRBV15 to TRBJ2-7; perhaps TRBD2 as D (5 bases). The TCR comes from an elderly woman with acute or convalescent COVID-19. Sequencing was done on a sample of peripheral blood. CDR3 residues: CATSRSPHGGGYSYEQYF. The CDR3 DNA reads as TGTGCCACCAGCAGATCACCTCACGGCGGAGGTTACTCCTACGAGCAGTACTTC.